This passage covers 10 T cell receptor beta chains from one sample sequenced in a study of blood T cell repertoires in COVID-19. Libraries were prepared by immunoSEQ multiplex PCR; TCRdb keeps only in-frame clonotypes and omits some of them. Here the sample spans around 100,000 clones, roughly two thirds being singletons. The sequenced sample was peripheral blood. These receptor sequences come from an elderly man with acute or convalescent COVID-19.

The V and J genes are TRBV10-3 and TRBJ2-7; 10 nucleotides match TRBD1. In germline, CDR1 is ENHRY, CDR2 SYGVKD. This CDR3 is built from 14 residues. Trimming cost V 10 bases and J 4 bases; bases outside gene matches: 10. Here the CDR3 reads CATGWTGGDYEQYF. CDR3 coding DNA: TGTGCCACCGGCTGGACAGGGGGTGATTACGAGCAGTACTTC.

At least ten counts were recorded for this clone. The V and J genes are TRBV11-2 and TRBJ1-1; D is unresolved. V lost 5 bases and J lost 5, with 6 bases in between. Germline V CDR1 and CDR2: SGHAT, FQNNGV. The CDR3 consists of 11 residues. CDR3 protein: CASSRGTEAFF. The CDR3 DNA reads as TGTGCCAGCAGCCGCGGTACTGAAGCTTTCTTT.

This chain joins TRBV2 and TRBJ2-5; 8 nucleotides match TRBD1. The ends lost 6 bases at V and 7 bases at J; junction bases unmatched: 7. Germline-derived CDR1 and CDR2 are SNHLY and FYNNEI. This CDR3 is 13 amino acids long. CDR3 sequence reads: CASRQGGEGTQYF. CDR3 nucleotides: TGTGCCAGCAGACAGGGGGGCGAAGGGACCCAGTACTTC. The full variable domain, in which reference TRBV2 and TRBJ2-5 provide the parts outside the CDR3, is EPEVTQTPSHQVTQMGQEVILRCVPISNHLYFYWYRQILGQKVEFLVSFYNNEISEKSEIFDDQFSVERPDGSNFTLKIRSTKLEDSAMYFCASRQGGEGTQYFGPGTRLLVL.

This clone was picked up a small number of times. The rearrangement links TRBV14 to TRBJ2-2; the D gene is possibly TRBD2 (5 bases). The V end lost 0 bases, the J end lost 1 base, and 12 bases lay between the germline ends. The germline V gene has CDR1 SGHDN and CDR2 FVKESK. This CDR3 spans 17 amino acids. CDR3 DNA sequence: TGTGCCAGCAGCCAAGATAAGATAGGGAGGAACACCGGGGAGCTGTTTTTT. This gives the protein CASSQDKIGRNTGELFF.

The V gene is TRBV15, the J gene TRBJ2-3, with a tentative D call TRBD2 (5 bases). CDR1 and CDR2 from the germline V gene are LNHNV and YYDKDF (reference sequence). This CDR3 region has 15 residues. V lost 1 base and J 0 bases, leaving 8 bases between the germline ends. This CDR3 is CATSRVAGSTDTQYF. CDR3 nucleotide sequence: TGTGCCACCAGCAGAGTGGCGGGTAGCACAGATACGCAGTATTTT.

The chain recombines TRBV19 with TRBJ2-2; D is possibly TRBD2 (6 bases). The CDR3 sequence is 15 residues long. CDR1 and CDR2 from the germline V gene are LNHDA and SQIVND (reference sequence). Trimming left V 7 bases short and J 7 bases short, with 19 bases between. CDR3 amino acids: CASTAGLAISGELFF. For the CDR3, the DNA is TGTGCCAGTACCGCGGGACTCGCGATAAGCGGGGAGCTGTTTTTT.

The chain recombines TRBV20-1 with TRBJ2-7; D remains ambiguous. The V gene lost 3 bases and the J gene lost 3 bases, with 15 bases spanning the gap. CDR3 length: 14 amino acids. Germline values: CDR1 DFQATT, CDR2 SNEGSKA (reference sequence). The chain's CDR3 is CSASRYPQRYEQYF. CDR3 DNA sequence: TGCAGTGCTAGTCGCTACCCCCAGCGCTACGAGCAGTACTTC.

In the case of this clone: Within the sample, other DNA sequences also encode this same CDR3. The rearrangement joins TRBV6-5 to TRBJ2-3, with D possibly matching TRBD1 (5 bases). V was pared by 3 bases and J by 3 bases, with 10 bases between. The CDR3 loop spans 14 amino acids. Germline V lookup: CDR1 MNHEY, CDR2 SVGAGI. CDR3 loop: CASSYRGGTDTQYF. Here the CDR3 DNA reads TGTGCCAGCAGTTATAGGGGTGGTACAGATACGCAGTATTTT.

The genes are TRBV24-1 and TRBJ2-7; D perhaps matches TRBD1 (6 bases). Germline-derived CDR1 and CDR2 are KGHDR and SFDVKD. The CDR3 is 15 amino acids. V was clipped by 1 base and J by 2 bases, with 11 bases between them. The CDR3 protein is CATSDFADRTYEQYF. DNA of the CDR3: TGTGCCACCAGTGATTTTGCGGACAGAACCTACGAGCAGTACTTC.

The table lists this clone with a few counts. The sample has other DNA sequences that encode this CDR3 too. The gene calls are TRBV19 and TRBJ2-3, with 8 nucleotides matching TRBD2. V lost 6 bases and J lost 1; bases outside the gene matches: 0. The germline CDR1 and CDR2 sequences are LNHDA and SQIVND (reference sequence). This CDR3 contains 13 residues. The CDR3 region is CASSGGGTDTQYF. CDR3 sequence (DNA): TGTGCCAGTAGCGGGGGGGGCACAGATACGCAGTATTTT.